These 20 T cell receptor beta chains originate from one sample sequenced in a study of blood T cells in healthy people across ages. A second PCR, run for 7 to 11 cycles, used a sample-barcoded 5' primer plus a J-beta primer mix. TCRdb analysed the 5' RACE reads with MiXCR anew, one entry per CDR3 protein. Of about 1.4 million distinct CDR3 sequences listed, approximately 63% are singletons. The sample consisted of blood. The receptor source for this set is a man between 18 and 29 years old in good health.

This clonotype has just one count. The junction departs from the called germline gene at one end, perhaps through a read error. V usage is TRBV12-3 or TRBV12-4 and J usage is TRBJ2-7; D may be TRBD2 (5 bases). The length of the CDR3 is 14 residues. This CDR3 is CASSVAGRDYEQYF. In nucleotides, the CDR3 is TGTGCCAGCAGTGTAGCTGGGAGAGACTACGAGCAGTACTTC.

The chain has TRBV20-1 and TRBJ2-7; D gene unclear. The CDR3 runs to 17 residues. Trimming took 0 bases from V and 0 from J, leaving 18 bases between them. The germline V gene encodes CDR1 DFQATT and CDR2 SNEGSKA (reference sequence). In nucleotides, the CDR3 is TGCAGTGCTAGAGATATTGGCCTCAGTCCTACCTCCTACGAGCAGTACTTC. Translated: CSARDIGLSPTSYEQYF.

The chain uses TRBV3-1 and TRBJ2-5, with 12 bases matching TRBD2. The CDR3 sequence is 17 residues long. J gave up 3 bases and V 0 bases, and 5 bases lay outside the gene matches. Germline V gene data show CDR1 as LGHDT and CDR2 as YNNKEL (reference sequence). The CDR3 protein is CASSQDTGLAGKETQYF. In DNA form, the CDR3 reads TGTGCCAGCAGCCAAGATACCGGACTAGCGGGGAAAGAGACCCAGTACTTC.

This chain uses TRBV2 with TRBJ2-7, with no clear D. CDR3 size: 14 residues. Germline CDR1 SNHLY, CDR2 FYNNEI. V lost 1 base and J lost 1, with 8 bases in between. CDR3 amino acids: CASSEVPGSYEQYF. For the CDR3, the DNA is TGTGCCAGCAGTGAAGTGCCGGGTTCCTACGAGCAGTACTTC.

This clonotype came up once. The CDR3 nucleotides read TGTGCCAGCAGTTTACCCGGGGGGAGCTCCTACAATGAGCAGTTCTTC. Translation gives CASSLPGGSSYNEQFF. The V and J genes are TRBV27 and TRBJ2-1; 7 positions match TRBD2. The CDR3 is 16 residues long. Germline V CDR1 and CDR2: MNHEY, SMNVEV (reference sequence). Trimming removed 2 bases from V and 0 bases from J; junction bases left unmatched: 4.

This chain connects TRBV4-2 to TRBJ2-1, with D perhaps TRBD2 (7 bases). With 0 bases removed from V and 4 bases from J, the gap between germline ends came to 16 bases. The length of the CDR3 is 17 residues. Germline CDR1 is LGHNA and CDR2 is YNFKEQ. This CDR3 reads CASSQDQRGGVYNEQFF. CDR3 DNA sequence: TGTGCCAGCAGCCAAGATCAGAGGGGGGGAGTGTACAATGAGCAGTTCTTC.

This rearrangement joins TRBV19 to TRBJ2-4; 9 nucleotides agree with TRBD1. The J segment lost 3 bases and the V segment lost 5 bases, leaving 11 bases of the junction unmatched. CDR3 length equals 17 residues. Germline CDR1 reads LNHDA; CDR2 reads SQIVND (reference sequence). The DNA for the CDR3 is TGTGCCAGTAGTCCGACCGGGACAGGGAAAGGCAAAAACATTCAGTACTTC. It codes for CASSPTGTGKGKNIQYF.

The chain joins TRBV13 to TRBJ1-5, with D unclear. The CDR3 covers 15 residues. Trimming cost V 4 bases and J 7 bases, with 17 bases left between them. Germline V lookup: CDR1 PRHDT, CDR2 FYEKMQ (reference sequence). DNA of the CDR3: TGTGCCAGCAGCTCCTCAAGGCGGTCAGAACAGCCCCAGCATTTT. Translated: CASSSSRRSEQPQHF.

The rearrangement links TRBV7-2 to TRBJ2-7; D uncertain. The CDR3 contains 13 residues. V lost 3 bases, J lost 2 bases, and 8 bases lay in between. Germline CDR1 and CDR2: SGHTA and FQGNSA. This CDR3 reads CASSFSLTYEQYF. CDR3 DNA sequence: TGTGCCAGCAGCTTCAGCCTAACCTACGAGCAGTACTTC.

The chain links TRBV20-1 to TRBJ1-2; TRBD1 is a possible D gene (6 bases). The CDR3 has 13 amino acids. Trimming removed 6 bases at V and 8 bases at J, with 19 bases between. The germline V gene encodes CDR1 DFQATT and CDR2 SNEGSKA (reference sequence). In DNA, the CDR3 is TGCAGTGCCAGCCGGGGGGGCGGGTTAGGCTACACCTTC. It translates to CSASRGGGLGYTF.

In this sample, this clonotype turned up a few times. The chain carries TRBV7-2 and TRBJ2-7, with TRBD2 as a possible D gene (5 bases). CDR3 length equals 14 residues. Germline CDR1 and CDR2: SGHTA and FQGNSA. With 2 bases removed from V and 6 bases from J, the gap between germline ends came to 14 bases. The CDR3 sequence: CASSLLNGEGEQYF. The CDR3 region has the DNA TGTGCCAGCAGCTTATTAAACGGGGAAGGCGAGCAGTACTTC.

This clonotype was counted between two and nine times. The CDR3 protein is CASSDVGNQPQHF. CDR3 DNA sequence: TGTGCCAGCAGTGACGTGGGCAATCAGCCCCAGCATTTT. The chain couples TRBV6-2 or TRBV6-3 to TRBJ1-5; no clear D. Per the germline V gene, CDR1 is MNHEY and CDR2 is SVGEGT. V lost 5 bases to trimming and J lost 2 bases, with 7 bases between them. The length of the CDR3 is 13 residues.

The rearrangement joins TRBV6-5 to TRBJ2-3, with 7 bases that match TRBD2. CDR3 length: 18 amino acids. Trimming took 2 bases from V and 6 from J; bases not matched to a gene: 17. The germline CDR1 and CDR2 sequences are MNHEY and SVGAGI. CDR3 amino acids: CASSYTSGLVIIKDTQYF. Here the CDR3 DNA reads TGTGCCAGCAGTTACACCTCCGGACTAGTTATTATCAAGGATACGCAGTATTTT.

The V gene is TRBV12-3 or TRBV12-4, the J gene TRBJ1-1, with D maybe TRBD1 (6 bases). CDR3 length: 14 amino acids. V was shortened by 3 bases and J by 8 bases, with 16 bases between the two germline ends. The CDR3 is CASSFQVRGGEAFF. The CDR3 nucleotides are TGTGCCAGCAGTTTTCAGGTCAGGGGTGGCGAAGCTTTCTTT.

The chain recombines TRBV7-6 with TRBJ1-4; a weak D match, TRBD1 (6 bases). The CDR3 consists of 14 residues. Germline lookup yields CDR1 SGHVS and CDR2 FNYEAQ. The V gene lost 5 bases and the J gene lost 6 bases, with 13 bases spanning the gap. The CDR3 region has the DNA TGTGCCAGCAGCCCCGGGAGGGGGGATGAAAAACTGTTTTTT. Translated, it gives CASSPGRGDEKLFF.

The chain couples TRBV10-3 to TRBJ2-7, with D uncertain. The CDR3 extends over 13 amino acids. Germline loops: CDR1 ENHRY, CDR2 SYGVKD. V was pared by 3 bases and J by 4 bases, with 10 bases between. The CDR3, as DNA: TGTGCCATCAGTGAAAGTCTAGGTTACGAGCAGTACTTC. This translates into CAISESLGYEQYF.

V usage is TRBV27 and J usage is TRBJ2-3; tentative D call: TRBD1 (5 bases). The germline V and J ends were trimmed by 2 bases and 1 base, with 10 bases remaining between them. Germline loops: CDR1 MNHEY, CDR2 SMNVEV (reference sequence). There are 15 residues in the CDR3. The CDR3: CASSLVGDGTDTQYF. The CDR3 coding sequence is TGTGCCAGCAGTTTAGTAGGGGATGGCACAGATACGCAGTATTTT.

The rearrangement joins TRBV6-6 to TRBJ1-4; D perhaps matches TRBD1 (6 bases). Germline CDR1 is MNHNY and CDR2 is SVGAGI (reference sequence). The CDR3 is made up of 16 amino acids. V gave up 7 bases and J gave up 7 bases, with 22 bases separating them. Written as DNA, the CDR3 is TGTGCCAGCATCTTCAGAGGGGGAACCCGGGGTGAAAAACTGTTTTTT. Encoded protein: CASIFRGGTRGEKLFF.

The CDR3: CASSQQVTDTQYF. The CDR3 DNA sequence: TGCGCCAGCAGCCAGCAAGTCACAGATACGCAGTATTTT. V and J are TRBV4-3 and TRBJ2-3; no clear D. CDR3 length equals 13 residues. Germline CDR1 LGHNA, CDR2 YSLEER. V was clipped by 3 bases and J by 2 bases, with 6 bases between them.

This chain joins TRBV20-1 and TRBJ2-1, with TRBD1 as a possible D gene (6 bases). This CDR3 is built from 18 residues. V lost 4 bases and J lost 2, with 24 bases in between. Germline CDR1 is DFQATT and CDR2 is SNEGSKA (reference sequence). This CDR3 is CSATLIPRTGITYNEQFF. The CDR3 DNA follows: TGCAGTGCTACACTGATACCCCGTACAGGGATCACCTACAATGAGCAGTTCTTC.